This TCR beta chain stems from a study of OX40 agonist ivuxolimab in advanced cancers. Study overall: While on treatment, patients had intravenous ivuxolimab at 0.01 to 10 mg/kg every 2 weeks.

In the case of this clone: The antigen is undetermined. An end of the junction does not agree with germline; a read error may underlie this.

General observations from the study: The average count of expanded clones was higher among CD8+ T cells than among CD4+.

The CDR3 is 11 residues long. Germline CDR1 reads SGHTA; CDR2 reads FQGTGA. Using immunoSEQ multiplex PCR, the repertoire was profiled, and TCRdb retains in-frame clones only, with some absent. This table holds several thousand clones, roughly 73% found once. If patients had autoimmune disease history or systemic immunosuppression, they were excluded. The gene calls are TRBV7-3 and TRBJ1-2; no firm D call. This sequence originates from an adult with an advanced solid tumor such as melanoma, head and neck, liver or kidney cancer. Here the sequenced sample was CD4+ or CD8+ T cells sorted from blood, taken in a trial of the OX40 agonist ivuxolimab. As DNA, the CDR3 is TGTGCCAGCAGTGAGAATGAAGAACCACCCTTC. Amino acid sequence: CASSENEEPPF.